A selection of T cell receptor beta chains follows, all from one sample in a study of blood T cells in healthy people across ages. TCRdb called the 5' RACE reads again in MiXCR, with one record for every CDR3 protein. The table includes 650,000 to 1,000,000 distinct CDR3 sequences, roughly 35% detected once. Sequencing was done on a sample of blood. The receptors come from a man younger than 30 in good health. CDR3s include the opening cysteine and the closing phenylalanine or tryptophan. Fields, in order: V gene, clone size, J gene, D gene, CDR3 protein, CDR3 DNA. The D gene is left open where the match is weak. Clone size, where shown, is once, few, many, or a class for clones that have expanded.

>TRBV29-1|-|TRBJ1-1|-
CSVGEFEAFF
TGCAGCGTTGGAGAGTTTGAAGCTTTCTTT
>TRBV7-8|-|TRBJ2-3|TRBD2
CASSLVASGSVTDTQYF
TGTGCCAGCAGCTTAGTTGCTAGCGGGAGTGTCACAGATACGCAGTATTTT
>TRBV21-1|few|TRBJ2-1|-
CASSLTRQSLSYNEQFF
TGTGCCAGCAGCCTGACCCGGCAGTCTCTTTCCTACAATGAGCAGTTCTTC
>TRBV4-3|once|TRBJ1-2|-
CASSQARATNYGYTF
TGCGCCAGCAGCCAAGCTCGGGCTACTAACTATGGCTACACCTTC
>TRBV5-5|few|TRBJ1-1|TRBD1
CASSLGRTGDEAFF
TGTGCCAGCAGCTTGGGTCGGACAGGAGATGAAGCTTTCTTT
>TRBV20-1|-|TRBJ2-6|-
CSAFTPTVDLLSGANVLTF
TGCAGTGCTTTTACCCCGACGGTGGATCTACTCTCTGGGGCCAACGTCCTGACTTTC
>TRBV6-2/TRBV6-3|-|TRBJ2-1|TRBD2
CASRQLAGYNNEQFF
TGTGCCAGCAGGCAACTAGCGGGGTATAACAATGAGCAGTTCTTC
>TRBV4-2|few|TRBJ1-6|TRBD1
CASSQELGQGTYNSPLHF
TGTGCCAGCAGCCAAGAACTAGGACAGGGGACCTATAATTCACCCCTCCACTTT
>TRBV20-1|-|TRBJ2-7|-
CSARAGSLIVWTAGTYEQYF
TGCAGTGCTAGAGCGGGGAGTTTAATTGTGTGGACGGCCGGAACCTACGAGCAGTACTTC
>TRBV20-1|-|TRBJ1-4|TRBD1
CSAPERGQGYEKLFF
TGCAGTGCTCCCGAAAGGGGACAGGGTTATGAAAAACTGTTTTTT
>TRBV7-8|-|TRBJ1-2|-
CASPNPVGEGNYGYAF
-
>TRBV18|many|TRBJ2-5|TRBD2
CASSPGGAEETQYF
TGTGCCAGCTCACCGGGAGGGGCCGAAGAGACCCAGTACTTC
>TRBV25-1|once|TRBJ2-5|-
CASRDRGAKETQYF
TGTGCCAGCAGGGATAGGGGGGCTAAAGAGACCCAGTACTTC
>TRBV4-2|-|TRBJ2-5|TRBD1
CASSREGDRGETQYF
TGTGCCAGCAGCCGCGAAGGGGACAGAGGGGAGACCCAGTACTTC
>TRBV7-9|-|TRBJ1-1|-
CASSSQGRTVMNTEAFF
TGTGCCAGCAGCTCCCAAGGGAGGACAGTAATGAACACTGAAGCTTTCTTT
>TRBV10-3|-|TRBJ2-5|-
CATGGTPKETQYF
TGTGCCACCGGGGGGACACCGAAAGAGACCCAGTACTTC
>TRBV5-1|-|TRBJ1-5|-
CASSVGSGSQPQHF
TGCGCCAGCAGCGTGGGGAGTGGTTCTCAGCCCCAGCATTTT
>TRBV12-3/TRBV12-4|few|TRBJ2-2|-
CASSFHSSNTGELFF
TGTGCCAGCAGTTTCCACAGTTCGAACACCGGGGAGCTGTTTTTT
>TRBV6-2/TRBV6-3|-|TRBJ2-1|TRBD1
CASHRDRGRNEQFF
TGTGCCAGCCACCGGGACAGGGGGCGGAATGAGCAGTTCTTC
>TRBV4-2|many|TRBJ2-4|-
CASSQERHPAQNIQYF
TGTGCCAGCAGCCAAGAGCGGCATCCGGCCCAAAACATTCAGTACTTC
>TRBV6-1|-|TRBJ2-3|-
CASSEARDTQYF
TGTGCCAGCAGTGAAGCGCGAGATACGCAGTATTTT
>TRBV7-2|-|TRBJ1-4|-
CASSLGSRATNEKLFF
TGTGCCAGCAGCTTAGGTAGCCGGGCAACTAATGAAAAACTGTTTTTT
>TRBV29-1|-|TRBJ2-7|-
CSVVLGSYEQYF
TGCAGCGTTGTACTAGGGTCCTACGAGCAGTACTTC
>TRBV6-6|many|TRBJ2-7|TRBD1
CASSYGDREGYEQYF
TGTGCCAGCAGTTACGGGGACAGGGAAGGCTACGAGCAGTACTTC
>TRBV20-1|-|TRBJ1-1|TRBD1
CSAADEYYRGIAEAFF
TGCAGTGCTGCAGATGAATATTACAGGGGAATCGCTGAAGCTTTCTTT
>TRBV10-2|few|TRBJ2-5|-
CASSENEQYF
TGCGCCAGCAGTGAGAATGAGCAGTACTTC
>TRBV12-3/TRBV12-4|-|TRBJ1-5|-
CASSHEDWTVGSNQPQHF
TGTGCCAGCAGTCATGAGGATTGGACAGTGGGTAGCAATCAGCCCCAGCATTTT
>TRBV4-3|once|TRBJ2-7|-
CASSQDGTGMGSHEQYF
TGCGCCAGCAGCCAAGACGGAACAGGCATGGGATCCCACGAGCAGTACTTC
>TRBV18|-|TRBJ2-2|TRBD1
CASSPIRTGSGGELFF
TGTGCCAGCTCACCAATCAGGACAGGGTCTGGCGGGGAGCTGTTTTTT
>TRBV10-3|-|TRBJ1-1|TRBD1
CAISRQGANTEAFF
TGTGCCATCAGTCGTCAGGGGGCGAACACTGAAGCTTTCTTT
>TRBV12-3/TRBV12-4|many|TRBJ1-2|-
CASSLDGGGYTF
TGTGCCAGCAGTTTAGATGGGGGAGGCTACACCTTC
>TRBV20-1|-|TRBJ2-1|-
CSARGVSGSSYDEQFF
TGCAGTGCTAGAGGAGTTAGCGGAAGCTCCTACGATGAGCAGTTCTTC
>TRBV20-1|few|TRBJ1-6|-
CSARDGGDGGDSPLHF
TGCAGTGCTAGAGATGGGGGGGATGGGGGTGATTCACCCCTCCACTTT
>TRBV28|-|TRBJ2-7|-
CASTPGNYEQYF
TGTGCCAGCACTCCTGGGAACTACGAGCAGTACTTC
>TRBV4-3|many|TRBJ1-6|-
CASSQDGILSTSPLHF
TGCGCCAGCAGCCAAGATGGCATACTTTCGACTTCACCCCTCCACTTT
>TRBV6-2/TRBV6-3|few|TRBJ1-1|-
CASSWTSDTEAFF
TGTGCCAGCAGTTGGACCTCGGACACTGAAGCTTTCTTT
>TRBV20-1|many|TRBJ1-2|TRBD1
CSARQGANGYTF
TGCAGTGCTAGACAGGGGGCAAACGGCTACACCTTC
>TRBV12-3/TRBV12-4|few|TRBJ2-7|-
CASSFTGREQYF
TGTGCCAGCAGTTTTACAGGCCGCGAGCAGTACTTC
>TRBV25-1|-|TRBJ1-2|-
CASIPSGAYGYTF
TGTGCCAGCATCCCCAGCGGGGCCTATGGCTACACCTTC
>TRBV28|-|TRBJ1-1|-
CASGAPHTEAFF
TGTGCCAGTGGGGCACCCCACACTGAAGCTTTCTTT
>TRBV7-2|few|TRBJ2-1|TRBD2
CASSRTSGGEPYNEQFF
TGTGCCAGCAGCCGGACTAGCGGGGGGGAACCCTACAATGAGCAGTTCTTC
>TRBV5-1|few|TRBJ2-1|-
CASIKGGGDNEQFF
TGCGCCAGCATCAAAGGGGGGGGGGACAATGAGCAGTTCTTC
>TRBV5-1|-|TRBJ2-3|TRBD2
CASSGPGTSGNTDTQYF
TGCGCCAGCAGCGGACCCGGGACTAGCGGAAACACAGATACGCAGTATTTT
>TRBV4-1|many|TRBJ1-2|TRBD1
CASSQEAGQGPYGYTF
TGCGCCAGCAGCCAAGAGGCCGGACAGGGTCCCTATGGCTACACCTTC
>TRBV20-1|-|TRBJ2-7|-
CSARDSFIKPYEQYF
TGCAGTGCTAGAGATAGTTTCATAAAACCCTACGAGCAGTACTTC
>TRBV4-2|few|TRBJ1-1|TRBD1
CASSQGAGQGRTEAFF
TGTGCCAGCAGCCAAGGGGCGGGACAGGGTCGGACTGAAGCTTTCTTT
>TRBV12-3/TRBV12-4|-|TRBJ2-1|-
CASSLGPATYEQFF
TGTGCCAGCAGTTTGGGACCCGCCACCTACGAGCAGTTCTTC
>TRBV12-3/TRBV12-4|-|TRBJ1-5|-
CASREGVVGSNQPQHF
TGTGCCAGCAGGGAGGGGGTAGTTGGAAGCAATCAGCCCCAGCATTTT
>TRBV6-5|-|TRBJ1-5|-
CASSYSVRGEYSNQPQHF
TGTGCCAGCAGTTACTCAGTTCGTGGTGAATATAGCAATCAGCCCCAGCATTTT
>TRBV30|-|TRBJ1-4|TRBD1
CAWDPGDRAEGEKLFF
TGTGCCTGGGACCCCGGGGACAGGGCGGAGGGTGAAAAACTGTTTTTT
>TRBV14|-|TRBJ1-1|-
CASSSELYTEAFF
TGTGCCAGCAGCTCGGAGTTATACACTGAAGCTTTCTTT
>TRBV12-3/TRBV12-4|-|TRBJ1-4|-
CASTPGHADEKLFF
TGTGCCAGCACCCCGGGACACGCCGACGAAAAACTGTTTTTT
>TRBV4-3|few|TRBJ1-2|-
CASSQDAAGRNYGYTF
TGCGCCAGCAGCCAAGATGCGGCGGGGAGAAACTATGGCTACACCTTC
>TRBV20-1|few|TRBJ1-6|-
CSARIQSNSPLHF
TGCAGTGCTAGGATACAGAGTAATTCACCCCTCCACTTT
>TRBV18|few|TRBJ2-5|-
CASSPQGGLQETQYF
TGTGCCAGCTCACCACAGGGCGGGCTCCAAGAGACCCAGTACTTC